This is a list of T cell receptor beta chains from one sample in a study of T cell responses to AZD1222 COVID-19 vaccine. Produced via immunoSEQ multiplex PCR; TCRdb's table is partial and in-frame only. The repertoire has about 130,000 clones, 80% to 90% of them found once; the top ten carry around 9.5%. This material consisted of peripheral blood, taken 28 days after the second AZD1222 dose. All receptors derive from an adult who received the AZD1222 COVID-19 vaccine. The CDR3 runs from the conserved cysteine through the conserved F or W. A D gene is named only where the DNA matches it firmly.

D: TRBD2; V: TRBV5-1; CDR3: CASSTGGAEQYF
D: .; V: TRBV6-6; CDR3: CASSYRQGAGNTIYF
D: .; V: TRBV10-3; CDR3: CAITEEAPYGYTF
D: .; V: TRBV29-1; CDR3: CSVEKGQNTEAFF
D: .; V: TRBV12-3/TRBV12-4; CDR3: CASSLGQLYEQYF
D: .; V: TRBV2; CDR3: CATGRGAVMTDTQYF
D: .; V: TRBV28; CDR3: CASSLSGSQETQYF
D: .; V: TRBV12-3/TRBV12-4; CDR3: CASISDGNTIYF
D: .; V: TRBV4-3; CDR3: CASSGSPLGYGYTF
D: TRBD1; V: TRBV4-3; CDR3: CASSQEQGQYQPQHF
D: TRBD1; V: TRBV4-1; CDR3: CASSQGDRGRSEQYF
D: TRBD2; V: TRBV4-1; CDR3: CASSPWTSGYTDTQYF
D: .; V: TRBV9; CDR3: CASSVGGESYGYTF
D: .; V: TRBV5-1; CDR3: CASSAGQSSYNEQFF
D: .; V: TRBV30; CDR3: CAWSPDSGHEQYF
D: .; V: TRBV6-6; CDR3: CASSYSGHKETQYF
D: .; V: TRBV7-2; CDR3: CASNLYNEQFF